This T cell receptor (beta chain) was identified during a study of blood T cell repertoires in COVID-19. In the study overall: Whether acute or convalescent, the COVID-19 samples came from the United States, Italy and Spain. PBMCs, B-cell-depleted T cells, or T cells provided the cDNA or gDNA that made up the material.

The CDR3 runs 15 residues. V was cut by 3 bases and J by 3 bases, with 12 bases left in between. In germline, CDR1 is LGHNA, CDR2 YSLEER. Original processing methods: Amplification from reference gene primers served as the basis for estimated nucleated cell counts. Clones were sequenced by immunoSEQ multiplex PCR, and TCRdb holds only the in-frame ones, with some missing. V and J calls and clone size are given by that table; D and trimming were obtained from the DNA. Here the sample spans just under 80,000 clones, about 90% being singletons. Sequenced sample: peripheral blood. This clonotype was sampled from a human donor in a cohort sampled during active COVID-19. V usage is TRBV4-3 and J usage is TRBJ1-5; tentatively, D is TRBD1 (6 bases). The CDR3, as DNA: TGCGCCAGCAGCCACCAACAGGGATTCAATCAGCCCCAGCATTTT. Protein product: CASSHQQGFNQPQHF.